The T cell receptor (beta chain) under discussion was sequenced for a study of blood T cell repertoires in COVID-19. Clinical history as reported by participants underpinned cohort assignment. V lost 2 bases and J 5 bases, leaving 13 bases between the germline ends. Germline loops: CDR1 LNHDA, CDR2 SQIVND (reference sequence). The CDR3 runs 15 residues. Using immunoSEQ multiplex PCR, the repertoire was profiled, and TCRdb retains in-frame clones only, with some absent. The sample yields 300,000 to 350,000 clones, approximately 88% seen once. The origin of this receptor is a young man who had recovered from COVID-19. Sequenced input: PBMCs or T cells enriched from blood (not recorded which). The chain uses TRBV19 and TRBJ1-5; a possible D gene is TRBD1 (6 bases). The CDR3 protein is CASSIHRVFDQPQHF. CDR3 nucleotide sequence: TGTGCCAGTAGTATACACAGGGTTTTCGATCAGCCCCAGCATTTT.